This T cell receptor beta chain was captured by sequencing in a study of blood T cell repertoires in COVID-19 (dated by TCRdb to the early 2020s). Regarding the research as a whole: The collaborator samples originated in the United States, Italy and Spain and spanned the acute and convalescent phases of COVID-19. The material from the prospective study consisted of cDNA or gDNA derived from T cells, B-cell-depleted T cells, or PBMCs. The dataset comprised deeply sampled blood TCRbeta repertoires from subjects exposed to, actively infected with, or recovered from COVID-19. The repertoires were released in a freely available public database intended as a resource for research on the immune response to SARS-CoV-2. The samples were drawn from the first 160 participants of the ongoing ImmuneRACE study and from 1,254 subjects provided by 6 global collaborators. Nearly every sample came with metadata listing a de-identified subject ID, COVID-19 status, age in years and sex. Where available, HLA class I and class II types were taken from metadata supplied by the sample provider and were not determined by assay-based typing.

The collaborating institutions used their own protocols to collect whole blood in K2EDTA tubes. Collaborator samples were shipped for TCRbeta analysis as frozen whole blood, isolated PBMCs, or DNA extracted from either sample type. TCRbeta CDR3 regions were amplified from genomic DNA using the immunoSEQ Assay, a bias-controlled multiplex PCR. The original methods were these. The number of nucleated cells in each sample was estimated by amplification of reference gene primers within the assay. To quantify the absolute abundance of each unique TCRbeta CDR3 rearrangement, sequence reads were collapsed and filtered. For each sample, productive Simpson clonality was calculated by taking the square root of Simpson's diversity index across productive rearrangements. Sourced from immuneACCESS, this table was stored by TCRdb with only in-frame sequences that have V and J called. A share of the clones is absent; for the studies checked, an unresolved V gene accounts for under half, and the remainder has no known explanation. V and J calls plus clone size are reproduced from that table; the DNA served to infer D and trimming. In all, the sample holds hundreds of thousands of clones, and 90% of those were seen once. The ten top clones hold 0.2% to 0.3% of the sample.

V loses 2 bases, J loses 0 bases, and the germline ends lie 8 bases apart. Reading the germline V gene gives CDR1 MRHNA and CDR2 SNTAGT. Reading from cysteine to phenylalanine, the CDR3 counts 15 amino acids. This entry keeps only the CDR3 DNA: 45 bases, framed from base 1. With regard to this clone: The specificity of this receptor is unknown. No per-base quality is available; no much larger clone lies one base away.

Study-level results and caveats: The quantity of clinical and demographic metadata differed by source and by participant and was supplied without curation.

Recombination linked TRBV6-4 to TRBJ2-1; there is no confident call for the D gene. The TCR originated in a woman younger than 35 with acute or convalescent COVID-19. The sequenced sample was peripheral blood. The CDR3 has the sequence CASSDTVGSYNEQFF. The nucleotide sequence is given as TGTGCCAGCAGTGACACAGTCGGCTCCTACAATGAGCAGTTCTTC.